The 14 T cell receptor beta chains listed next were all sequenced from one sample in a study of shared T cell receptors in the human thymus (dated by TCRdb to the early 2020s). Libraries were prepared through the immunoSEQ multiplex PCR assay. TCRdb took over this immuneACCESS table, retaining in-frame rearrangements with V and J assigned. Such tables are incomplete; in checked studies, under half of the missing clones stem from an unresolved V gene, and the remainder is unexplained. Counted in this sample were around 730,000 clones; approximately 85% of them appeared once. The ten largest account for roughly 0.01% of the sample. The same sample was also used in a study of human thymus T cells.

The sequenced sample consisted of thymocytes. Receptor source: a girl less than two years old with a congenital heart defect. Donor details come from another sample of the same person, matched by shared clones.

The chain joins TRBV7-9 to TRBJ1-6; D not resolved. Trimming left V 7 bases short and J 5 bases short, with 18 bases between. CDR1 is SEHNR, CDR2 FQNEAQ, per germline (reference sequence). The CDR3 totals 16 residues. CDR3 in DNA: TGTGCCAGCATCCCCTCCGAGTGGGGAGATAATTCACCCCTCCACTTT. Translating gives CASIPSEWGDNSPLHF.

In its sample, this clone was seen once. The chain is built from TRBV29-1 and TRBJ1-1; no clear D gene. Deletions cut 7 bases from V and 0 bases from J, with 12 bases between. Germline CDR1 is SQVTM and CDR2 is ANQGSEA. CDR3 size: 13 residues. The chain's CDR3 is CSADSGLNTEAFF. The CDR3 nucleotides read TGCAGCGCCGATAGCGGTTTGAACACTGAAGCTTTCTTT.

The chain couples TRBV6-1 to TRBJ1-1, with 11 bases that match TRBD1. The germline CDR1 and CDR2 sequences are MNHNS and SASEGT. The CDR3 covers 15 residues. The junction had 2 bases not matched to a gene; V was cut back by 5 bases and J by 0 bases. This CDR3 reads CASSRTGGVNTEAFF. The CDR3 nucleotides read TGTGCCAGCAGTCGGACAGGGGGCGTGAACACTGAAGCTTTCTTT.

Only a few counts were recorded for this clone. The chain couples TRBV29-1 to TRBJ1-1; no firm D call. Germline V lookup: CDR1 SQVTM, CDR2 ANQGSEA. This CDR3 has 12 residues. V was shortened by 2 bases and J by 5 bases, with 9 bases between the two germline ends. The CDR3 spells CSVEPGRTEAFF. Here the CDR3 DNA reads TGCAGCGTTGAACCGGGTCGGACTGAAGCTTTCTTT.

CDR3: CASLGTHNEQFF. The CDR3 DNA reads as TGTGCCAGCTTGGGGACTCACAATGAGCAGTTCTTC. The V call is TRBV6-6, the J call TRBJ2-1, with D tentatively TRBD2 (6 bases). The CDR3 extends over 12 amino acids. V gave up 8 bases and J gave up 5 bases, with 10 bases separating them. Germline loops: CDR1 MNHNY, CDR2 SVGAGI (reference sequence).

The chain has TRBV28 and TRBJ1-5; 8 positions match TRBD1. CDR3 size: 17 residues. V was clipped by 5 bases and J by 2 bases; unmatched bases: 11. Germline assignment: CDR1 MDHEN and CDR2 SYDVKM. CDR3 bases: TGTGCCAGCAGTCCCCCGACAGGGGACTTCTGCAATCAGCCCCAGCATTTT. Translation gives CASSPPTGDFCNQPQHF.

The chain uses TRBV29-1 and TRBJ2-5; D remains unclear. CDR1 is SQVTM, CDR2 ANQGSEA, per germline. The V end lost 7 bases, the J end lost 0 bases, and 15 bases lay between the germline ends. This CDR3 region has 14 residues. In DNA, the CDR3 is TGCAGCGCCGCGGCTCCCGAGTACCAAGAGACCCAGTACTTC. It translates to CSAAAPEYQETQYF.

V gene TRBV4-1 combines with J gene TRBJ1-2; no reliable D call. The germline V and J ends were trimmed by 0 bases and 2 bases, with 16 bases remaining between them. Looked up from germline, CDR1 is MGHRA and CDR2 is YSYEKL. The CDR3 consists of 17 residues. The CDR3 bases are TGCGCCAGCAGCCAAGATCCTAATAAGTGTTGGAACTATGGCTACACCTTC. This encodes CASSQDPNKCWNYGYTF.

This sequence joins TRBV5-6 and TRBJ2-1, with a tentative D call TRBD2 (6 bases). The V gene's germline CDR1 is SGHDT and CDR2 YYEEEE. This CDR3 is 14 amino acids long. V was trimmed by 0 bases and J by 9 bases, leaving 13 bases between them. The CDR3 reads CASSLVGNGGEQFF. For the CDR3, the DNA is TGTGCCAGCAGCTTGGTGGGAAACGGGGGTGAGCAGTTCTTC.

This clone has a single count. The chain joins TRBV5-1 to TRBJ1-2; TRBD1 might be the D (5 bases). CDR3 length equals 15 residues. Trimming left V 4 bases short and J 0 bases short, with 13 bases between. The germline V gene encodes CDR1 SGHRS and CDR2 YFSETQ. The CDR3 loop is CASSPLGQANYGYTF. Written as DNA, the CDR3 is TGCGCCAGCAGCCCACTGGGGCAGGCTAACTATGGCTACACCTTC.

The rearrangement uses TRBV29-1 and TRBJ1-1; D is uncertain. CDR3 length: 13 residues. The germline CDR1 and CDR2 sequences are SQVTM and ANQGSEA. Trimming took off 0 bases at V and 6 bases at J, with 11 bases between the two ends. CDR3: CSVEERVHPEAFF. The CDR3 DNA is TGCAGCGTTGAAGAGAGGGTGCACCCTGAAGCTTTCTTT.

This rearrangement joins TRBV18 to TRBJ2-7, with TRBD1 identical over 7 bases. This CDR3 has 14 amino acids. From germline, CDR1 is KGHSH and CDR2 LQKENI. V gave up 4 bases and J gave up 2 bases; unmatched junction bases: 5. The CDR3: CASSHRDSPYEQYF. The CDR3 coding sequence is TGTGCCAGCTCACACCGGGACAGCCCCTACGAGCAGTACTTC.

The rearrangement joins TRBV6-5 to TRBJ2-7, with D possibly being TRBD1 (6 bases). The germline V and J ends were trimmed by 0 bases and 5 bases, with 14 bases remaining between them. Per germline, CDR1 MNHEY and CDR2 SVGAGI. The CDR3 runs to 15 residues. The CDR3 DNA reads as TGTGCCAGCAGTTACTCGCCCGACAGGTGGGACGAGCAGTACTTC. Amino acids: CASSYSPDRWDEQYF.

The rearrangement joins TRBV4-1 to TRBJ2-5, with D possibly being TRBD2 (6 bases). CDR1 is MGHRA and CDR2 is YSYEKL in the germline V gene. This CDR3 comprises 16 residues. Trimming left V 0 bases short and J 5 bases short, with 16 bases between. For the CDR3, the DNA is TGCGCCAGCAGCCAAGATCGGGTGGGGGGTTCGGAGACCCAGTACTTC. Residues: CASSQDRVGGSETQYF.